This T cell receptor (beta chain) was captured in a study of T cell changes during pregnancy in multiple sclerosis. The germline V gene has CDR1 LNHNV and CDR2 YYDKDF (reference sequence). The ends were cut back, 6 bases at V and 4 bases at J, with 15 bases in the middle. The CDR3 sequence is 14 residues long. TCRdb's copy holds only in-frame clones and misses some; the assay was immunoSEQ multiplex PCR. The table includes about 19,000 clones, just over 85% detected once. This clone was seen only a few times. This clonotype originated in a female donor in good health, enrolled as a control in a pregnancy study. V is TRBV15 and J is TRBJ1-2; D perhaps matches TRBD1 (6 bases). The material sequenced was CD8+ T cells from peripheral blood mononuclear cells, taken in the third trimester of pregnancy. In DNA, the CDR3 is TGTGCCACCAGGGAGTCAGGGGATCCCTATGGCTACACCTTC. It is translated as CATRESGDPYGYTF. Looking up the rest from reference TRBV15 and TRBJ1-2 gives the full variable domain: DAMVIQNPRYQVTQFGKPVTLSCSQTLNHNVMYWYQQKSSQAPKLLFHYYDKDFNNEADTPDNFQSRRPNTSFCFLDIRSPGLGDTAMYLCATRESGDPYGYTFGSGTRLTVV.